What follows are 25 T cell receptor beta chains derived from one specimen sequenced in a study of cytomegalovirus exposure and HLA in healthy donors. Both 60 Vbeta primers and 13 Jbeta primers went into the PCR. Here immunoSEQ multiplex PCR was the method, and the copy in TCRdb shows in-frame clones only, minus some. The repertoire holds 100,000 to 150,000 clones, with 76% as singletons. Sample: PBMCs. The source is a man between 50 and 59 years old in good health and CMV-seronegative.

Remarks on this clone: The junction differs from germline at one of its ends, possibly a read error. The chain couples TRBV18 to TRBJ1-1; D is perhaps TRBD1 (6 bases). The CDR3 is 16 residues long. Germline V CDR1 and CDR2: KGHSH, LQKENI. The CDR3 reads CASSPSRLGANTEAFF. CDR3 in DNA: TGTGCCAGCTCACCCTCAAGGCTGGGGGCAAACACCGAAGCTTTCTTT.

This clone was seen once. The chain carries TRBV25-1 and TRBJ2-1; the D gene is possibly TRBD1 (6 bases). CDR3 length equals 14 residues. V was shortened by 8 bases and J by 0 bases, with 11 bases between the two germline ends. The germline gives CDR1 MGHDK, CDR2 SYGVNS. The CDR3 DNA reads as TGTGCCAGCCAAGGGGGAGCCTCCTACAATGAGCAGTTCTTC. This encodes CASQGGASYNEQFF. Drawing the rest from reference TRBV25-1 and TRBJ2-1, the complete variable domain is EADIYQTPRYLVIGTGKKITLECSQTMGHDKMYWYQQDPGMELHLIHYSYGVNSTEKGDLSSESTVSRIRTEHFPLTLESARPSHTSQYLCASQGGASYNEQFFGPGTRLTVL.

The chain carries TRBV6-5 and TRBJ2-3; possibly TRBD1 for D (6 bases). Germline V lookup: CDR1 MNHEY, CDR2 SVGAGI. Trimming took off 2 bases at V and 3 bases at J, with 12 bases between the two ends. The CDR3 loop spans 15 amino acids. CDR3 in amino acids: CASSYTGSVTDTQYF. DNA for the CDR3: TGTGCCAGCAGTTACACAGGGAGCGTGACAGATACGCAGTATTTT.

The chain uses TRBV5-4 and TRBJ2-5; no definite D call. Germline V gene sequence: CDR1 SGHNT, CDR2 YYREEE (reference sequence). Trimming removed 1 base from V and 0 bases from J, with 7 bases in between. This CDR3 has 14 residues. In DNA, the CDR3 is TGTGCCAGCAGCTTGCGCCGGGACCAAGAGACCCAGTACTTC. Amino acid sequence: CASSLRRDQETQYF.

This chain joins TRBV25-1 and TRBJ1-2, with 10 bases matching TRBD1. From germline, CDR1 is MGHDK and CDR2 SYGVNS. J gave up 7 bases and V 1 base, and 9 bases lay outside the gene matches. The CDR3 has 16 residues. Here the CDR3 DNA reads TGTGCCAGCAGTGAATTCGGGGGGACAGGGGAACGTGGCTACACCTTC. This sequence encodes CASSEFGGTGERGYTF.

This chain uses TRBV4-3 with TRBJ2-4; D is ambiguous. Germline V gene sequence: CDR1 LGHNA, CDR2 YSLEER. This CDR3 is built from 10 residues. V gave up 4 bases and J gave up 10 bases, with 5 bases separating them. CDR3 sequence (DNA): TGCGCCAGCAGCCGCGATATTCAGTACTTC. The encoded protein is CASSRDIQYF.

The CDR3 coding sequence is TGCGCCAGCAGCCAAACCCCCGGGACAGGGGACGAAAAACTGTTTTTT. It codes for CASSQTPGTGDEKLFF. The J gene is TRBJ1-4, the V gene TRBV4-3; TRBD1 matches 10 bases. Trimming at V came to 2 bases and at J to 8 bases, leaving 8 bases not matched to a gene. Germline V gene lookup returns CDR1 LGHNA and CDR2 YSLEER. The CDR3 length is 16 residues.

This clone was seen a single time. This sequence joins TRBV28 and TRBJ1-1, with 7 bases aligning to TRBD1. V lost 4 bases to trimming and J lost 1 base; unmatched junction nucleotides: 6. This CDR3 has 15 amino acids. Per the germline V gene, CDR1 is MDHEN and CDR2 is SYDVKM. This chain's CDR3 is CASSSRTGPNTEAFF. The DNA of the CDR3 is TGTGCCAGCAGTTCGAGGACAGGACCGAACACTGAAGCTTTCTTT.

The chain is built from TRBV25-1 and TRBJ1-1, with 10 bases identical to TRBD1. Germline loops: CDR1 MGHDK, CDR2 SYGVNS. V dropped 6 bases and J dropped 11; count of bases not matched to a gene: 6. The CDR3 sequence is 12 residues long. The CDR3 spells CASRSDRGLAFF. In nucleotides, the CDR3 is TGTGCCAGCAGGTCAGACAGGGGGCTTGCTTTCTTT.

The CDR3 DNA reads as TGTGCCAGCAGCTTAGCAGGGTACGAGCAGTACGTC. Encoded protein: CASSLAGYEQYV. The V gene is TRBV11-2, the J gene TRBJ2-7; possibly TRBD1 for D (5 bases). Trimming removed 1 base at V and 4 bases at J, with 5 bases between. Germline values: CDR1 SGHAT, CDR2 FQNNGV. The CDR3 length is 12 residues.

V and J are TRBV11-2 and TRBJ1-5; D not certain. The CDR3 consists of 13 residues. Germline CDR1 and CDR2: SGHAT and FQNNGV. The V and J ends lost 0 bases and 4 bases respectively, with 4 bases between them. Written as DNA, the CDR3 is TGTGCCAGCAGCTTAGATCGGAATCAGCCCCAGCATTTT. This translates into CASSLDRNQPQHF.

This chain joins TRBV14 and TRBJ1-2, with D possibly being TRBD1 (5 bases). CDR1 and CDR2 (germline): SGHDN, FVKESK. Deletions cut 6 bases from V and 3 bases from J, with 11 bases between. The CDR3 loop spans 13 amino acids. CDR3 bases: TGTGCCAGCAGACCGCGGGGGGACTATGGCTACACCTTC. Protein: CASRPRGDYGYTF.

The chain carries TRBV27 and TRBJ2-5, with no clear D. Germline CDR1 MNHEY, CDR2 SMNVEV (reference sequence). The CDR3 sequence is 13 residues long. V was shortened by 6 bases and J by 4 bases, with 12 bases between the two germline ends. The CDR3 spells CASRILGLETQYF. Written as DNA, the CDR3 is TGTGCCAGCAGGATTCTTGGCTTAGAGACCCAGTACTTC.

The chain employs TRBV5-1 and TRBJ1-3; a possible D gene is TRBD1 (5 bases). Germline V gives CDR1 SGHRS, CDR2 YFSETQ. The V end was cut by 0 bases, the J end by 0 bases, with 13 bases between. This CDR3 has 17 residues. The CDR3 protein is CASSLAGGYTSGNTIYF. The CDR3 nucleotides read TGCGCCAGCAGCTTGGCCGGGGGATATACCTCTGGAAACACCATATATTTT. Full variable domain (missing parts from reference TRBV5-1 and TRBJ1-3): KAGVTQTPRYLIKTRGQQVTLSCSPISGHRSVSWYQQTPGQGLQFLFEYFSETQRNKGNFPGRFSGRQFSNSRSEMNVSTLELGDSALYLCASSLAGGYTSGNTIYFGEGSWLTVV.

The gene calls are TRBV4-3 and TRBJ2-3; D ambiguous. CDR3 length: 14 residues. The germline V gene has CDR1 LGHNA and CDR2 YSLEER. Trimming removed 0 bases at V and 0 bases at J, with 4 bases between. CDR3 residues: CASSQDYSTDTQYF. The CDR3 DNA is TGCGCCAGCAGCCAAGACTACAGCACAGATACGCAGTATTTT.

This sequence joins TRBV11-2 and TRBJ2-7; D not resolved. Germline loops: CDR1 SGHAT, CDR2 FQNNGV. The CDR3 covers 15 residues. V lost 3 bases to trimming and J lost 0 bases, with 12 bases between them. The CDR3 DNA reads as TGTGCCAGCAGCTTCCAGGTGACGAGCTCCTACGAGCAGTACGTC. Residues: CASSFQVTSSYEQYV.

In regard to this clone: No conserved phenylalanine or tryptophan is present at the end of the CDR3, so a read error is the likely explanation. This CDR3 reads CASSSGTGNNSPLHL. CDR3 nucleotides: TGCGCCAGCTCTTCCGGGACAGGGAACAATTCACCCCTCCACCTT. The chain combines TRBV5-1 with TRBJ1-6; 9 nucleotides line up with TRBD1. Trimming removed 7 bases from V and 7 bases from J; junction bases left unmatched: 9. The CDR3 has 15 residues. Germline loops: CDR1 SGHRS, CDR2 YFSETQ.

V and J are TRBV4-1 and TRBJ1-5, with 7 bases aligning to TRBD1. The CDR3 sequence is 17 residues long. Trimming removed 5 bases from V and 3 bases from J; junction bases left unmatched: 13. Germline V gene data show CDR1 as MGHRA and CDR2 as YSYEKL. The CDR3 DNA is TGCGCCAGCAGCACACACACTGGACAGGACGACAATCAGCCCCAGCATTTT. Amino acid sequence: CASSTHTGQDDNQPQHF.

For the CDR3, the DNA is TGTGCCACCAGCAGAGAACAGGCCCCTAATGAAAAACTGTTTTTT. This encodes CATSREQAPNEKLFF. The chain couples TRBV15 to TRBJ1-4; D perhaps matches TRBD1 (5 bases). The CDR3 is 15 amino acids. V dropped 0 bases and J dropped 3 bases, with 8 bases sitting between them. Germline CDR1 and CDR2: LNHNV and YYDKDF (reference sequence).

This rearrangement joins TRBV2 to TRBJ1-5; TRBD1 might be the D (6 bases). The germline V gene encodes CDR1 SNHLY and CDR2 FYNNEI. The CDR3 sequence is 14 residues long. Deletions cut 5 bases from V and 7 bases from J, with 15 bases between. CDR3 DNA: TGTGCCAGCAGTTACGGGCCAGGGGACCAGCCCCAGCATTTT. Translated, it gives CASSYGPGDQPQHF.

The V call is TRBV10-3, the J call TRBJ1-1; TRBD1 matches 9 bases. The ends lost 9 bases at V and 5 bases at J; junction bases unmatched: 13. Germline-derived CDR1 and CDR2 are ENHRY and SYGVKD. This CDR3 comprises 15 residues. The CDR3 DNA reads TGTGCCATAACGGCTACAGGGGGCATGGGGACTGAAGCTTTCTTT. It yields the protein CAITATGGMGTEAFF.

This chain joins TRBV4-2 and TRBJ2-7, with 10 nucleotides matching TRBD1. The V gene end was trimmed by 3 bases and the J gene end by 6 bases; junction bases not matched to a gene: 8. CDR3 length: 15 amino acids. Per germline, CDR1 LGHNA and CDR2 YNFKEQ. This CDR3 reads CASSQGRDRGGEQYF. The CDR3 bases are TGTGCCAGCAGCCAGGGAAGGGACAGGGGTGGCGAGCAGTACTTC.

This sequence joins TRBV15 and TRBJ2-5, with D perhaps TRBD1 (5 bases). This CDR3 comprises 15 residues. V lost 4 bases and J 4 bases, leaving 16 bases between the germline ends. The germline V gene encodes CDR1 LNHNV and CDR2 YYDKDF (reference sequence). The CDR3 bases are TGTGCCACCAGCATGACAGCCTCATTAGGAGAGACCCAGTACTTC. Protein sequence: CATSMTASLGETQYF.

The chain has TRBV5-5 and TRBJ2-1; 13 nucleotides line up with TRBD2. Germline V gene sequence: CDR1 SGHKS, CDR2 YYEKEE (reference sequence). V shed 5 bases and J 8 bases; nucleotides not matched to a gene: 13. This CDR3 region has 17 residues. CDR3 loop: CASSPRTSGGEFHEQFF. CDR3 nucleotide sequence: TGTGCCAGCAGTCCCCGAACTAGCGGGGGGGAATTTCATGAGCAGTTCTTC.

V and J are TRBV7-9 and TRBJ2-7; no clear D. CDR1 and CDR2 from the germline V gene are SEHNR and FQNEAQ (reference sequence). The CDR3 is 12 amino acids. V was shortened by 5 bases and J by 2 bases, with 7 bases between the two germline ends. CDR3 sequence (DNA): TGTGCCAGCAGCCCAGGCCCCTACGAGCAGTACTTC. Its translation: CASSPGPYEQYF.